Presented here are 29 T cell receptor beta chains from one specimen sequenced in a study of post-analysis software for immune sequencing data. Unique molecular identifiers were carried by the TCR beta cDNA libraries. Each CDR3 protein is one row after TCRdb ran MiXCR on the PCR reads. In the table there are approximately 630,000 distinct CDR3 sequences, 59% of which are singletons. Study-wide points: Patients used a few TRBV segments, including TRBV5-6, TRBV5-1 and TRBV20-1, more often than controls.

The antigens these receptors bind are not known. The sequencing sample was made of blood. These TCRs come from a girl aged 2-15 years with multiple sclerosis.

The chain couples TRBV7-3 to TRBJ2-1; 8 bases line up with TRBD2. The CDR3 has 16 residues. V shed 5 bases and J 6 bases; nucleotides not matched to a gene: 12. Germline V gene lookup returns CDR1 SGHTA and CDR2 FQGTGA. CDR3 nucleotides: TGTGCCAGCAGCCGGACTAGCAGGAGTGGGGTCAATGAGCAGTTCTTC. Its translation is CASSRTSRSGVNEQFF.

This clonotype showed up just a few times. The gene calls are TRBV20-1 and TRBJ2-1, with 10 bases that match TRBD2. The trim removed 4 bases at V and 5 bases at J, leaving 11 bases unmatched. This CDR3 is built from 16 residues. The germline V gene encodes CDR1 DFQATT and CDR2 SNEGSKA (reference sequence). CDR3 sequence: CSANPLAGAPNNEQFF. CDR3 nucleotide sequence: TGCAGTGCTAATCCCCTAGCGGGAGCCCCTAACAATGAGCAGTTCTTC.

The chain links TRBV2 to TRBJ2-7, with a tentative D call TRBD2 (6 bases). The length of the CDR3 is 15 residues. Germline V gene sequence: CDR1 SNHLY, CDR2 FYNNEI. The V end lost 1 base, the J end lost 3 bases, and 13 bases lay between the germline ends. Here the CDR3 DNA reads TGTGCCAGCAGTGAAGGCGGGGCTATAGGCTACGAGCAGTACTTC. Its translation is CASSEGGAIGYEQYF.

V gene TRBV11-2 combines with J gene TRBJ2-1, with 11 bases identical to TRBD1. Germline CDR1 and CDR2: SGHAT and FQNNGV. The CDR3 length is 16 residues. J was trimmed by 7 bases and V by 0 bases; bases with no gene match: 5. CDR3 protein: CASSLEGQGALNEQFF. CDR3 in DNA: TGTGCCAGCAGCTTAGAAGGACAGGGGGCGCTGAATGAGCAGTTCTTC.

The chain uses TRBV20-1 and TRBJ1-5; D not resolved. CDR1 and CDR2 from the germline V gene are DFQATT and SNEGSKA (reference sequence). This CDR3 has 16 residues. Trimming removed 3 bases at V and 0 bases at J, with 15 bases between. CDR3 bases: TGCAGTGCTAGCATCCGGGGTTTCGCTAGCAATCAGCCCCAGCATTTT. Translating gives CSASIRGFASNQPQHF.

The chain combines TRBV2 with TRBJ2-2; 7 bases match TRBD1. V lost 2 bases to trimming and J lost 0 bases; unmatched junction nucleotides: 6. Germline V gene data show CDR1 as SNHLY and CDR2 as FYNNEI. This CDR3 is 17 amino acids long. The CDR3 spells CASSELTGASNTGELFF. The DNA of the CDR3 is TGTGCCAGCAGTGAACTCACAGGGGCCTCGAACACCGGGGAGCTGTTTTTT.

V is TRBV29-1 and J is TRBJ2-1, with D maybe TRBD1 (5 bases). The length of the CDR3 is 15 residues. The germline V gene encodes CDR1 SQVTM and CDR2 ANQGSEA. Trimming took off 1 base at V and 2 bases at J, with 12 bases between the two ends. The CDR3 DNA is TGCAGCGTTGAAGGTGGGGCCCTCCCCTACAATGAGCAGTTCTTC. This translates into CSVEGGALPYNEQFF.

This clonotype occurred a few times. CDR3 region: CASTLLSQPETQYF. CDR3 sequence (DNA): TGTGCCAGCACCCTCCTCTCACAACCGGAGACCCAGTACTTC. The V call is TRBV11-2, the J call TRBJ2-5; the D is unclear. Trimming cost V 7 bases and J 5 bases, with 17 bases left between them. Looked up from germline, CDR1 is SGHAT and CDR2 is FQNNGV. This CDR3 has 14 residues.

This clonotype came up once. V gene TRBV7-9 combines with J gene TRBJ2-3; D call uncertain. Germline V gene lookup returns CDR1 SEHNR and CDR2 FQNEAQ (reference sequence). The ends were cut back, 2 bases at V and 5 bases at J, with 14 bases in the middle. The CDR3 contains 15 residues. In DNA form, the CDR3 reads TGTGCCAGCAGCTTACCCGTTAGACTCGGAGATACGCAGTATTTT. As protein: CASSLPVRLGDTQYF.

The chain is built from TRBV5-1 and TRBJ2-7; 9 bases align to TRBD1. This CDR3 spans 14 amino acids. Germline loops: CDR1 SGHRS, CDR2 YFSETQ. With 3 bases clipped from V and 5 bases from J, the junction kept 6 bases outside the gene matches. The CDR3 is CASSYGTGRDEQYF. The CDR3 nucleotides read TGCGCCAGCAGCTACGGGACAGGGAGGGACGAGCAGTACTTC. The full variable domain, in which reference TRBV5-1 and TRBJ2-7 provide the parts outside the CDR3, is KAGVTQTPRYLIKTRGQQVTLSCSPISGHRSVSWYQQTPGQGLQFLFEYFSETQRNKGNFPGRFSGRQFSNSRSEMNVSTLELGDSALYLCASSYGTGRDEQYFGPGTRLTVT.

The rearrangement uses TRBV20-1 and TRBJ2-4; TRBD2 aligns across 7 bases. The J call may be mistaken, given a closer DNA end match to TRBJ2-7. The CDR3 contains 14 residues. Per the germline V gene, CDR1 is DFQATT and CDR2 is SNEGSKA (reference sequence). The CDR3 nucleotides are TGCAGTGCTAGAGATGGCGGACTAGACTACGAGCAGTACTTC. Protein product: CSARDGGLDYEQYF.

The chain joins TRBV20-1 to TRBJ2-2; the match to TRBD2 covers 8 bases. Germline V CDR1 and CDR2: DFQATT, SNEGSKA (reference sequence). Unmatched junction bases numbered 5, after V lost 6 bases and J lost 5 bases. The length of the CDR3 is 13 residues. The CDR3 DNA follows: TGCAGTGCCTGGAGCGGGGGAACCGGGGAGCTGTTTTTT. Protein: CSAWSGGTGELFF.

V and J are TRBV7-3 and TRBJ2-3; TRBD1 matches 7 bases. Germline CDR1 is SGHTA and CDR2 is FQGTGA. This CDR3 is 14 amino acids long. V gave up 1 base and J gave up 4 bases; unmatched junction bases: 2. The CDR3 region has the DNA TGTGCCAGCAGCTTAAGTCAGGGGGCAGATACGCAGTATTTT. This gives the protein CASSLSQGADTQYF.

The chain carries TRBV18 and TRBJ1-2, with 8 bases identical to TRBD1. CDR1 is KGHSH and CDR2 is LQKENI in the germline V gene. The CDR3 is made up of 16 amino acids. V lost 0 bases to trimming and J lost 6 bases; unmatched junction nucleotides: 9. DNA of the CDR3: TGTGCCAGCTCACCACCTTCGACAGGGGCGCTAAATGGCTACACCTTC. Its protein is CASSPPSTGALNGYTF. The full variable domain, rest sourced from reference TRBV18 and TRBJ1-2, is NAGVMQNPRHLVRRRGQEARLRCSPMKGHSHVYWYRQLPEEGLKFMVYLQKENIIDESGMPKERFSAEFPKEGPSILRIQQVVRGDSAAYFCASSPPSTGALNGYTFGSGTRLTVV.

This clonotype was detected only a few times. This chain joins TRBV7-2 and TRBJ2-1, with 12 bases lining up with TRBD2. The J segment lost 0 bases and the V segment lost 1 base, leaving 7 bases of the junction unmatched. Germline V gene lookup returns CDR1 SGHTA and CDR2 FQGNSA. The CDR3 length is 19 residues. The chain's CDR3 is CASSLVGLAGGSSYNEQFF. Here the CDR3 DNA reads TGTGCCAGCAGCTTAGTAGGTCTAGCGGGAGGGTCCTCCTACAATGAGCAGTTCTTC.

This clonotype was seen only a few times. The V call is TRBV6-1, the J call TRBJ1-5; TRBD1 agrees at 8 bases. The junction had 7 bases not matched to a gene; V was cut back by 4 bases and J by 2 bases. CDR1 and CDR2 from the germline V gene are MNHNS and SASEGT. The CDR3 loop spans 16 amino acids. The CDR3 loop is CASSVQGAMGNQPQHF. CDR3 sequence (DNA): TGTGCCAGCAGTGTCCAGGGGGCTATGGGCAATCAGCCCCAGCATTTT.

The chain carries TRBV29-1 and TRBJ1-3; D is possibly TRBD1 (5 bases). V was pared by 0 bases and J by 2 bases, with 11 bases between. CDR1 and CDR2 from the germline V gene are SQVTM and ANQGSEA. CDR3 length: 15 amino acids. The CDR3 nucleotides are TGCAGCGTTGAAGAGGGGGAGAACCCTGGAAACACCATATATTTT. It specifies CSVEEGENPGNTIYF.

The J gene is TRBJ2-1, the V gene TRBV29-1; a possible D gene is TRBD2 (6 bases). Trimming removed 8 bases at V and 10 bases at J, with 21 bases between. The CDR3 is made up of 13 amino acids. Germline CDR1 is SQVTM and CDR2 is ANQGSEA. CDR3 DNA: TGCAGCACTGTAGGACTAACCCGCCGCGAGCAGTTCTTC. It yields the protein CSTVGLTRREQFF.

In the case of this clonotype: Sequence at one end of the junction differs from germline and may be a read error. This chain links TRBV15 with TRBJ2-4, with no clear D. Gene TRBJ2-7 matches the end of the DNA better, so the J call may be wrong. This CDR3 comprises 13 residues. In germline, CDR1 is LNHNV, CDR2 YYDKDF (reference sequence). In DNA, the CDR3 is TGTGTCACCAGGTCCAAGGGCTCCTACGAGCAGTACTTC. The encoded protein is CVTRSKGSYEQYF.

This clonotype turned up a few times. V gene TRBV7-2 combines with J gene TRBJ1-2; a possible D gene is TRBD1 (5 bases). With 1 base removed from V and 5 bases from J, the gap between germline ends came to 20 bases. Germline V CDR1 and CDR2: SGHTA, FQGNSA. The CDR3 spans 17 residues. CDR3 amino acids: CASSLVVQAGRAYGYTF. CDR3 coding DNA: TGTGCCAGCAGCTTAGTGGTGCAGGCAGGGCGAGCGTATGGCTACACCTTC.

J is TRBJ2-5 and V is TRBV28; tentative D call: TRBD1 (6 bases). The CDR3 runs to 14 residues. Trimming removed 5 bases at V and 2 bases at J, with 12 bases between. Per germline, CDR1 MDHEN and CDR2 SYDVKM. The DNA for the CDR3 is TGTGCCAGCAGTCCATCGGACAGACAAGAGACCCAGTACTTC. Translated, it gives CASSPSDRQETQYF.

This clonotype was detected only a few times. This chain connects TRBV6-6 to TRBJ2-5; no firm D call. Trimming took 2 bases from V and 1 from J, leaving 5 bases between them. From germline, CDR1 is MNHNY and CDR2 SVGAGI (reference sequence). CDR3 size: 13 residues. The CDR3 is CASSYNTQETQYF. CDR3 DNA: TGTGCCAGCAGTTACAACACCCAAGAGACCCAGTACTTC.

The chain combines TRBV19 with TRBJ2-7; 9 bases are shared with TRBD1. This CDR3 is built from 15 residues. V was clipped by 5 bases and J by 2 bases; unmatched bases: 7. Per germline, CDR1 LNHDA and CDR2 SQIVND (reference sequence). The CDR3 is CASSGGQGSPYEQYF. The DNA of the CDR3 is TGTGCCAGTAGTGGCGGACAGGGGAGTCCCTACGAGCAGTACTTC.

This clonotype was counted a few times. This CDR3 is CASSPRSSVETQYF. CDR3 bases: TGCGCCAGCAGCCCCAGGAGTAGTGTGGAGACCCAGTACTTC. The chain links TRBV5-1 to TRBJ2-5; no clear D. CDR1 is SGHRS and CDR2 is YFSETQ in the germline V gene. V shed 4 bases and J shed 5 bases, with 15 bases lying between them. This CDR3 has 14 residues.

This chain joins TRBV7-2 and TRBJ2-1; 10 bases agree with TRBD1. Per germline, CDR1 SGHTA and CDR2 FQGNSA. This CDR3 region has 17 residues. The J segment lost 6 bases and the V segment lost 1 base, leaving 9 bases of the junction unmatched. This CDR3 reads CASSLVSGQGGINEQFF. Here the CDR3 DNA reads TGTGCCAGCAGCTTAGTATCAGGACAGGGGGGGATCAATGAGCAGTTCTTC.

The chain links TRBV20-1 to TRBJ2-1; D is tentatively TRBD1 or TRBD2 (7 bases each). The germline V and J ends were trimmed by 6 bases and 2 bases, with 14 bases remaining between them. This CDR3 comprises 14 residues. Germline V gene lookup returns CDR1 DFQATT and CDR2 SNEGSKA (reference sequence). CDR3 DNA: TGCAGTGCCGCGCGGGGGACAGCCTACAATGAGCAGTTCTTC. It yields the protein CSAARGTAYNEQFF.

In this sample, this clonotype turned up a few times. V gene TRBV29-1 combines with J gene TRBJ2-1; 7 positions agree with TRBD1. V dropped 6 bases and J dropped 8; count of bases not matched to a gene: 7. Germline V gene lookup returns CDR1 SQVTM and CDR2 ANQGSEA. The CDR3 runs to 12 residues. Written as DNA, the CDR3 is TGCAGCGTACAGACAGGGTCGGATGAGCAGTTCTTC. This codes for CSVQTGSDEQFF.

The CDR3 sequence: CSPGLAGRGNEQFF. The CDR3 nucleotides read TGCAGCCCGGGTTTAGCGGGGAGGGGAAATGAGCAGTTCTTC. This chain uses TRBV29-1 with TRBJ2-1; 8 bases agree with TRBD2. The trim removed 8 bases at V and 7 bases at J, leaving 13 bases unmatched. Germline loops: CDR1 SQVTM, CDR2 ANQGSEA. This CDR3 comprises 14 residues.

The rearrangement joins TRBV5-1 to TRBJ2-1, with 7 bases aligning to TRBD2. The CDR3 runs to 15 residues. Germline trimming cut 4 bases from V and 7 bases from J; bases unmatched to any gene: 11. CDR1 and CDR2 (germline): SGHRS, YFSETQ. The CDR3, as DNA: TGCGCCAGCAGCCTGCGGGGAGCCGGGGGGAATGAGCAGTTCTTC. It translates to CASSLRGAGGNEQFF.